This TCR beta chain was sequenced in a study of identical twins (TCRdb year 2016). Some background on the complete study: To test whether fetal clonotypes persist, the study used deep sequencing on TCR alpha and beta repertoires from monozygotic twins, unrelated adults of various ages, and cord blood. To rule out contamination, replicate twin experiments were performed at different times with different library preparation protocols. The full study reports these points: Compared with coincidental sharing between unrelated individuals, out-of-frame TCR alpha sequences shared between twins had an excess of sequences with low generation probability. Fewer insertions were carried by abundant cord blood beta clonotypes; a weaker similar trend was observed in young adult naive repertoires, while no such trend was observed in memory repertoires. In monozygotic twins, recombination models systematically underestimated out-of-frame TCR alpha sharing, but the models matched the sharing seen between unrelated individuals. Excess twin sharing in beta out-of-frame sequences was weaker because fewer shared sequences lowered the signal-to-noise ratio. Because the same donors could not be followed over many years, conclusions were based on cross-sectional statistical analysis. Invariant T cells such as MAIT and iNKT could partly confound zero-insertion analyses, though diverse VJ usage argued against this for most clonotypes.

With regard to this clonotype: It lacks a known antigen. It has no much larger one-base neighbor in the sample; base qualities were not kept.

From the cysteine up to the phenylalanine, the CDR3 has a length of 13 residues. Just the 39-base CDR3 DNA is kept, in frame starting at base 1. Deletion took 0 bases off V and 5 bases off J, with a span of 5 bases between the germline ends. CDR1 and CDR2 are drawn from the germline V gene: LGHNT, FRNRAP. The library was built by means of 5' RACE. Sequenced on an Illumina HiSeq 2000. A universal primer binding site was added through template switching, and the final cDNA carried a unique molecular identifier so that TCR cDNA molecules could be counted accurately. First-strand cDNA for TCR alpha and beta chains was synthesized from specific primers in the conserved constant-segment region. Each cDNA library was double barcoded, with a SMART-Mk sample barcode plus Illumina barcodes, to control for contamination. TruSeq adapter sequences and Illumina sample barcodes were added in two successive PCR steps. TCR alpha and beta cDNA libraries were sequenced on the Illumina HiSeq platform with custom primers. The authors processed their data as follows. MiGEC was used to process raw reads and extract unique molecular identifiers, and MiXCR was used to find CDR3 positions. For each individual, recombination models were inferred using an EM algorithm with the repgenHMM and IGoR tools. Shared clonotype analysis was performed with the tcR package in R, normalizing sharing by the product of cloneset sizes. Out-of-frame nonproductive sequences were analyzed to study raw recombination free of thymic and clonal selection effects. TCRdb reprocessed the public reads (quality trimming at Q25 with fastp, clone calling with MiXCR) and kept in-frame beta chains. Here each entry gathers all rows of one CDR3 protein and keeps the most common genes and DNA. The V and J calls follow TCRdb's processing rather than the paper's. This sample holds about 720,000 distinct CDR3 sequences; 8.5% to 9.5% were observed only once. Clones ranked in the top ten supply around 0.98% of the sample.

All donors were healthy Caucasians. Three pairs of female monozygotic twins, all aged 18 to 29 years, were included in the twin cohort. RNA for TCR libraries was isolated from peripheral blood mononuclear cells. In addition, the sample was reused for a study of yellow fever vaccine responses in identical twins. The second study also describes: The T cell response to vaccination in identical twins was reported by the authors to appear partly convergent and partly personalized. In identical twins, the study followed T cell clones that responded to the vaccine with precision.

This TCR derives from a young woman in good health. The V and J genes are TRBV12-5 and TRBJ2-1; TRBD1 could be the D gene, as 5 bases match. The sequencing input was PBMCs. DNA sequence: TGTGCTAGTGGTTTGGTAGGGGACAATGAGCAGTTCTTC. Its amino acids are CASGLVGDNEQFF.